This T cell receptor beta chain emerged from a study of T cell repertoires in cytomegalovirus infection. Turning to the study itself: TCR beta signatures that were public indicated CMV infection and matching HLA type.

V was clipped by 5 bases and J by 8 bases, with 21 bases between them. The CDR3 contains 15 residues. Germline V gene sequence: CDR1 SGHDN, CDR2 FVKESK. MiXCR was run by TCRdb on the reads, yielding one entry per CDR3 protein. Of around 900,000 distinct CDR3 sequences listed, roughly 31% were seen once; the top ten hold 13%. This clonotype was seen only a few times. Its antigen is not known. The material sequenced was cultured CD8+ T cells from PBMCs, taken from culture after CMV antigen stimulation. The V call is TRBV14, the J call TRBJ1-2, with unresolved D. The sequence derives from a human donor in good health (CMV status not recorded). Some clones in this sample may be carry-over from other donors' samples. The CDR3 sequence is CASSSMGSALGGYTF. CDR3 nucleotide sequence: TGTGCCAGCAGCTCAATGGGGTCCGCCTTGGGGGGCTACACCTTC.